The 9 T cell receptor beta chains in this list originate from one sample, sequenced in a study of cytomegalovirus exposure and HLA in healthy donors (dated by TCRdb to between 2016 and 2019). Libraries were made using the immunoSEQ multiplex PCR assay. A mixture of 60 forward primers for TCR Vbeta segments and 13 reverse primers for TCR Jbeta segments was used in the multiplex PCR. TCRdb carries this immuneACCESS record with in-frame sequences only. Its versions omit some clonotypes, under half of them owing to an unresolved V gene in the studies checked, with the rest unexplained. The sample records 150,000 or so clones, around 80% of which are singletons. The leading ten clones occupy about 12% of the sample. Material for sequencing was PBMCs. The receptors derive from a man aged 35 to 55 in good health and CMV-seropositive.

This clone has a handful of counts. This chain joins TRBV7-3 and TRBJ2-7, with 8 bases that match TRBD1. Germline loops: CDR1 SGHTA, CDR2 FQGTGA. This CDR3 is 14 amino acids long. J was trimmed by 2 bases and V by 5 bases; bases with no gene match: 5. DNA of the CDR3: TGTGCCAGCAGCCCAGACAGGGGACCCTACGAGCAGTACTTC. Translated: CASSPDRGPYEQYF. The full variable domain, completed using reference TRBV7-3 and TRBJ2-7, is GAGVSQTPSNKVTEKGKYVELRCDPISGHTALYWYRQSLGQGPEFLIYFQGTGAADDSGLPNDRFFAVRPEGSVSTLKIQRTERGDSAVYLCASSPDRGPYEQYFGPGTRLTVT.

This chain connects TRBV28 to TRBJ2-7; D is perhaps TRBD1 (6 bases). CDR3 length equals 16 residues. V lost 5 bases to trimming and J lost 6 bases, with 23 bases between them. Germline V gene data show CDR1 as MDHEN and CDR2 as SYDVKM. CDR3 nucleotides: TGTGCCAGCAGTGACTACCCGGGACACCAATGGGGCGAGCAGTACTTC. This codes for CASSDYPGHQWGEQYF.

The rearrangement uses TRBV5-1 and TRBJ2-3; D perhaps matches TRBD1 (5 bases). This CDR3 comprises 14 residues. Trimming left V 5 bases short and J 10 bases short, with 20 bases between. The germline V gene has CDR1 SGHRS and CDR2 YFSETQ. This chain's CDR3 is CASRSNLQGMAQYF. The DNA of the CDR3 is TGCGCCAGCAGGAGCAACCTCCAGGGTATGGCGCAGTATTTT.

The CDR3 DNA sequence: TGTGCCAGCAGCTTCGGGACAGGGACCTACAATGAGCAGTTCTTC. Its translation: CASSFGTGTYNEQFF. The gene calls are TRBV11-2 and TRBJ2-1, with 9 nucleotides matching TRBD1. J was trimmed by 2 bases and V by 3 bases; bases with no gene match: 2. Germline lookup yields CDR1 SGHAT and CDR2 FQNNGV. The CDR3 is made up of 15 amino acids.

This clone occurred a few times. The genes are TRBV7-2 and TRBJ2-5, with 11 bases matching TRBD2. This CDR3 contains 17 residues. Trimming took 3 bases from V and 4 from J; bases not matched to a gene: 10. From germline, CDR1 is SGHTA and CDR2 FQGNSA. The CDR3 spells CASSLGVLAGVVETQYF. The CDR3 coding sequence is TGTGCCAGCAGCTTGGGGGTACTAGCGGGAGTTGTAGAGACCCAGTACTTC.

In this sample, this clone turned up a few times. The rearrangement links TRBV9 to TRBJ1-2; TRBD1 is a possible D gene (6 bases). The V end was cut by 4 bases, the J end by 1 base, with 14 bases between. Germline V gene lookup returns CDR1 SGDLS and CDR2 YYNGEE. The CDR3 length is 15 residues. The CDR3, as DNA: TGTGCCAGCAGCTCCCGGGACACCAGTAACTATGGCTACACCTTC. Amino acids: CASSSRDTSNYGYTF.

V usage is TRBV5-1 and J usage is TRBJ1-1; 9 nucleotides line up with TRBD1. J was trimmed by 6 bases and V by 4 bases; bases with no gene match: 7. CDR3 size: 14 residues. Germline values: CDR1 SGHRS, CDR2 YFSETQ. This CDR3 reads CASSPGTGIPEAFF. The CDR3 DNA follows: TGCGCCAGCAGCCCCGGGACAGGGATCCCTGAAGCTTTCTTT. The variable domain in full, with the rest retrieved from reference TRBV5-1 and TRBJ1-1, is KAGVTQTPRYLIKTRGQQVTLSCSPISGHRSVSWYQQTPGQGLQFLFEYFSETQRNKGNFPGRFSGRQFSNSRSEMNVSTLELGDSALYLCASSPGTGIPEAFFGQGTRLTVV.

The rearrangement uses TRBV28 and TRBJ2-7, with TRBD2 matching 7 bases. This CDR3 spans 13 amino acids. Looked up from germline, CDR1 is MDHEN and CDR2 is SYDVKM. The V segment lost 2 bases and the J segment 2 bases; nucleotides outside the gene matches: 0. The CDR3 DNA follows: TGTGCCAGCAGTTTAGCGGGGGCCTACGAGCAGTACTTC. Amino acid sequence: CASSLAGAYEQYF.

The CDR3 protein is CASSDRQGYGYTF. DNA of the CDR3: TGTGCCAGCAGTGACAGACAGGGCTATGGCTACACCTTC. The V gene is TRBV28, the J gene TRBJ1-2; 7 bases match TRBD1. Germline CDR1 is MDHEN and CDR2 is SYDVKM. Trimming at V came to 5 bases and at J to 4 bases, leaving 4 bases not matched to a gene. The CDR3 is 13 amino acids.